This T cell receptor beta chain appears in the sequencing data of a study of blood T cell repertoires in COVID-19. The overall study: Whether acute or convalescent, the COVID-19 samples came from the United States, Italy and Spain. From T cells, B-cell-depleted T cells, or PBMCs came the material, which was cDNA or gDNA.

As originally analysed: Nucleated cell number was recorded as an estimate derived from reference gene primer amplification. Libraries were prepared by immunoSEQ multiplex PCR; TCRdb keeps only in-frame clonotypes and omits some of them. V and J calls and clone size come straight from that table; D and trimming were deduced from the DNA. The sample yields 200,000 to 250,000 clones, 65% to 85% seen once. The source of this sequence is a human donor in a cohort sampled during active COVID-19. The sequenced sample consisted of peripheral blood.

The DNA of the CDR3 is TGTGCCAGCAGTGACTCTGCGCTAGCAGACGACACCGGGGAGCTGTTTTTT. Amino acids: CASSDSALADDTGELFF. This chain connects TRBV6-4 to TRBJ2-2; maybe TRBD2 (5 bases). The germline CDR1 and CDR2 sequences are MRHNA and SNTAGT. CDR3 length equals 17 residues. V shed 0 bases and J shed 3 bases, with 14 bases lying between them.